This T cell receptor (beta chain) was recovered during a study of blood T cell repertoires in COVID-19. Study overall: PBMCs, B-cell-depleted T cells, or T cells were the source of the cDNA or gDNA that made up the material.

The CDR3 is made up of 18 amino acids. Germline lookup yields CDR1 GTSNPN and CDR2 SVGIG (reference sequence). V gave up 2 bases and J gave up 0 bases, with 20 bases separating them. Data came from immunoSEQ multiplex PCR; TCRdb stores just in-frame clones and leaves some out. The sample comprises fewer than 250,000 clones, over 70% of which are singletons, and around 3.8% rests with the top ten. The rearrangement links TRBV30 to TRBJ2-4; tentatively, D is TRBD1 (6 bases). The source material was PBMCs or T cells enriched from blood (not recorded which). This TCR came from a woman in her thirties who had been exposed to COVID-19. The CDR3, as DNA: TGTGCCTGGAGTCGCGCCGGTGGGACAAATTTAGCCAAAAACATTCAGTACTTC. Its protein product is CAWSRAGGTNLAKNIQYF.